Each of the 32 T cell receptor beta chains below was sequenced from the same sample in a study of metastatic and nonmetastatic thyroid tumors. TCRdb re-called the PCR reads through MiXCR. The data hold some 6,900 clones, with around 3% observed a single time. Every patient underwent thyroid surgery untreated. The sequenced sample was tumor tissue. The receptors were gathered from a female donor with papillary thyroid cancer or a benign thyroid nodule (not recorded which). Some clones in this sample may be carry-over from other donors' samples.

In this sample, this clone turned up many times. The genes are TRBV5-4 and TRBJ1-2, with D perhaps matching TRBD1 (6 bases). Per the germline V gene, CDR1 is SGHNT and CDR2 is YYREEE (reference sequence). The V gene lost 0 bases and the J gene lost 8 bases, with 14 bases spanning the gap. The CDR3 sequence is 14 residues long. CDR3 nucleotide sequence: TGTGCCAGCAGCTTGGACACAGGGTCACGGGGCTACACCTTC. It encodes CASSLDTGSRGYTF.

Relative to its sample, this clone is medium-sized. The chain uses TRBV30 and TRBJ1-6, with D uncertain. Germline V CDR1 and CDR2: GTSNPN, SVGIG (reference sequence). CDR3 size: 11 residues. Between the trimmed V and J ends, which lost 2 bases and 9 bases, there was a span of 5 bases. CDR3 sequence (DNA): TGTGCCTGGAGTTCGGGTTCACCCCTCCACTTT. This sequence encodes CAWSSGSPLHF.

This clone came up many times. V and J are TRBV7-8 and TRBJ2-5, with D perhaps matching TRBD2 (5 bases). The CDR3 has 15 residues. The V end was cut by 0 bases, the J end by 5 bases, with 13 bases between. Germline values: CDR1 SGHVS, CDR2 FQNEAQ. For the CDR3, the DNA is TGTGCCAGCAGCTTAGCTAGCGCCCATCGGGAGACCCAGTACTTC. Its protein product is CASSLASAHRETQYF.

This clone was counted ten times or more. The gene calls are TRBV11-2 and TRBJ1-1; D is ambiguous. V shed 5 bases and J shed 2 bases, with 15 bases lying between them. Germline V gene lookup returns CDR1 SGHAT and CDR2 FQNNGV. The CDR3 is made up of 15 amino acids. The CDR3 coding sequence is TGTGCCAGCAGCCCCCCGAGTCTCAGAAACACTGAAGCTTTCTTT. Translated: CASSPPSLRNTEAFF.

In its sample, this clone was seen many times. Sequence at one end of the junction differs from germline and may be a read error. Here the CDR3 DNA reads TGTGCCTGGAGAGAACTGGACCCGACGTTAGTCTTT. It translates to CAWRELDPTLVF. The V and J genes are TRBV30 and TRBJ1-1; D not resolved. This CDR3 is built from 12 residues. Germline values: CDR1 GTSNPN, CDR2 SVGIG (reference sequence).

By proportion, this clone is medium-sized. This chain connects TRBV5-1 to TRBJ2-7; 11 bases line up with TRBD2. V was pared by 0 bases and J by 7 bases, with 12 bases of the junction left unmatched. Germline lookup yields CDR1 SGHRS and CDR2 YFSETQ. The CDR3 has 17 residues. The CDR3 loop is CASSLGAGTSGFQEQYF. The CDR3 DNA reads TGCGCCAGCAGCTTGGGGGCGGGGACTAGCGGTTTTCAGGAGCAGTACTTC.

Sample share makes this clone medium-sized. V and J are TRBV11-2 and TRBJ2-5; 10 bases are a match to TRBD2. J was trimmed by 3 bases and V by 4 bases; bases with no gene match: 8. The germline gives CDR1 SGHAT, CDR2 FQNNGV. This CDR3 has 16 residues. This CDR3 reads CASSSLPGLAKETQYF. CDR3 bases: TGTGCCAGCAGCTCCTTACCGGGACTAGCGAAAGAGACCCAGTACTTC.

By share of the sample, this clone is medium-sized. V usage is TRBV4-2 and J usage is TRBJ1-2, with unresolved D. V dropped 2 bases and J dropped 3 bases, with 10 bases sitting between them. This CDR3 region has 14 residues. Germline V gene sequence: CDR1 LGHNA, CDR2 YNFKEQ. The CDR3 here is CASSQKPGYYGYTF. CDR3 DNA sequence: TGTGCCAGCAGCCAAAAGCCGGGTTACTATGGCTACACCTTC.

At least ten counts were recorded for this clone. The V gene is TRBV5-1, the J gene TRBJ2-7; D is perhaps TRBD2 (5 bases). The CDR3 totals 13 residues. CDR1 and CDR2 (germline): SGHRS, YFSETQ. V was shortened by 0 bases and J by 12 bases, with 16 bases between the two germline ends. CDR3 sequence (DNA): TGCGCCAGCAGCTTGGAGTCTAGCCCGGGGTGGTACTTC. Its translation is CASSLESSPGWYF.

This clone is labeled as medium-sized. V is TRBV20-1 and J is TRBJ2-1, with TRBD2 matching over 8 bases. The CDR3 runs to 14 residues. Trimming at V came to 2 bases and at J to 0 bases, leaving 0 bases not matched to a gene. CDR1 and CDR2 from the germline V gene are DFQATT and SNEGSKA (reference sequence). The CDR3 coding sequence is TGCAGTGCTAGAAGCGGGAGCTCCTACAATGAGCAGTTCTTC. Encoded protein: CSARSGSSYNEQFF.

This clone is categorized as medium-sized. The J gene is TRBJ2-7, the V gene TRBV6-6, with D maybe TRBD2 (5 bases). Germline V gene sequence: CDR1 MNHNY, CDR2 SVGAGI (reference sequence). The CDR3 extends over 15 amino acids. V was trimmed by 0 bases and J by 3 bases, leaving 12 bases between them. For the CDR3, the DNA is TGTGCCAGCAGTTACTCGTTCCGGGATAACTACGAGCAGTACTTC. It translates to CASSYSFRDNYEQYF.

The sample holds many counts of this clone. A much larger clone differs from this one at a single base, so this may be a read error. The conserved closing phenylalanine or tryptophan is absent in this CDR3, likely reflecting a read error. The genes are TRBV12-3 or TRBV12-4 and TRBJ2-1, with 11 bases matching TRBD2. V lost 2 bases and J lost 6; bases outside the gene matches: 3. This CDR3 spans 15 amino acids. The CDR3 nucleotides read TGTGCCAGCAGTTTAATGGGACTAGCGGTCAATGAGCAGTTCGTC. Translation gives CASSLMGLAVNEQFV.

The sample holds many counts of this clone. The chain recombines TRBV18 with TRBJ2-5; 10 bases line up with TRBD2. The CDR3 runs to 16 residues. Trimming took 4 bases from V and 0 from J; bases not matched to a gene: 5. Per the germline V gene, CDR1 is KGHSH and CDR2 is LQKENI. The CDR3 region has the DNA TGTGCCAGCTCACTAGGACTAGCGGATAACCAAGAGACCCAGTACTTC. Translated, it gives CASSLGLADNQETQYF.

At least ten counts were recorded for this clone. The chain carries TRBV5-4 and TRBJ1-3; the D gene is possibly TRBD1 (5 bases). This CDR3 is 14 amino acids long. V lost 4 bases and J 4 bases, leaving 12 bases between the germline ends. In germline, CDR1 is SGHNT, CDR2 YYREEE (reference sequence). The CDR3 coding sequence is TGTGCCAGCAGCCGGAGGGGTGGAGGAAACACCATATATTTT. Protein: CASSRRGGGNTIYF.

This clone was seen at least ten times. Other nucleotide sequences from this sample produce the same CDR3. J is TRBJ1-2 and V is TRBV30; D not resolved. V lost 5 bases to trimming and J lost 8 bases, with 21 bases between them. The CDR3 consists of 14 residues. The V gene's germline CDR1 is GTSNPN and CDR2 SVGIG (reference sequence). DNA of the CDR3: TGTGCCTGGGAAACCCCACATGGGCCCGCCGGCTACACCTTC. Translated, it gives CAWETPHGPAGYTF.

The chain combines TRBV7-8 with TRBJ2-5; D tentatively fits TRBD1 or TRBD2 (5 bases each). V was cut by 2 bases and J by 5 bases, with 18 bases left in between. Germline assignment: CDR1 SGHVS and CDR2 FQNEAQ. The CDR3 extends over 16 amino acids. CDR3 residues: CASSLWNLRGGETQYF. Here the CDR3 DNA reads TGTGCCAGCAGCTTATGGAATCTAAGGGGCGGGGAGACCCAGTACTTC.

This clone has ten or more counts. CDR3 amino acids: CASSPEKRVRGTEAFF. The CDR3 DNA reads as TGTGCCAGCTCACCAGAAAAAAGGGTCCGGGGCACTGAAGCTTTCTTT. The chain combines TRBV18 with TRBJ1-1; the D is unclear. There are 16 residues in the CDR3. Germline V gives CDR1 KGHSH, CDR2 LQKENI. V lost 2 bases and J 4 bases, leaving 17 bases between the germline ends.

This clone was detected ten times or more. Lacking the conserved final phenylalanine or tryptophan, this CDR3 likely reflects a read error. The gene calls are TRBV20-1 and TRBJ2-1; D not resolved. CDR3 length: 13 amino acids. The V and J ends lost 3 bases and 2 bases respectively, with 8 bases between them. Germline CDR1 and CDR2: DFQATT and SNEGSKA (reference sequence). The CDR3 spells CSASPYTYNEQFV. The DNA for the CDR3 is TGCAGTGCTAGCCCTTATACCTACAATGAGCAGTTCGTC.

This clone ranks as medium-sized. V gene TRBV20-1 combines with J gene TRBJ2-1; D is perhaps TRBD1 (7 bases). The CDR3 consists of 16 residues. Germline V gene data show CDR1 as DFQATT and CDR2 as SNEGSKA (reference sequence). V lost 5 bases and J 3 bases, leaving 20 bases between the germline ends. CDR3 amino acids: CSAGDKARGDYNEQFF. The CDR3, as DNA: TGCAGTGCTGGGGATAAGGCCAGGGGGGACTACAATGAGCAGTTCTTC.

This clone was detected a few times. V usage is TRBV5-4 and J usage is TRBJ2-5, with D possibly matching TRBD1 (6 bases). V was clipped by 0 bases and J by 4 bases, with 13 bases between them. CDR1 is SGHNT, CDR2 YYREEE, per germline (reference sequence). CDR3 length: 15 residues. The CDR3 coding sequence is TGTGCCAGCAGCTTGGCTAGGGGGATCTCAGAGACCCAGTACTTC. It translates to CASSLARGISETQYF.

In its sample, this clone ranks as medium-sized. This sequence joins TRBV3-1 and TRBJ2-1; D remains unclear. V shed 3 bases and J shed 12 bases, with 15 bases lying between them. CDR1 and CDR2 from the germline V gene are LGHDT and YNNKEL (reference sequence). This CDR3 contains 13 residues. CDR3 nucleotide sequence: TGTGCCAGCAGCCAGGCAACTGCTCACAGGCAGTTCTTC. This encodes CASSQATAHRQFF.

This clone showed up many times. A read error may produce the germline difference seen at one junction end. The gene calls are TRBV5-8 and TRBJ1-1; tentatively, D is TRBD1 (6 bases). Germline V gene lookup returns CDR1 SGHTS and CDR2 YDEGEE. The CDR3 totals 14 residues. CDR3 nucleotides: TGTGCCAGCAGCTACAGGGCGGGGGACACGGAAGCTTTCTTT. The encoded protein is CASSYRAGDTEAFF.

In its sample, this clone is medium-sized. The V gene is TRBV7-2, the J gene TRBJ1-2; no clear D gene. The germline gives CDR1 SGHTA, CDR2 FQGNSA. Trimming stripped 5 bases from V and 4 bases from J, with 11 bases between. The CDR3 loop spans 13 amino acids. The CDR3 protein is CASSPPRTYGYTF. The DNA of the CDR3 is TGTGCCAGCAGCCCCCCGAGGACCTATGGCTACACCTTC.

By share, this clone counts as medium-sized. The chain couples TRBV19 to TRBJ1-1; D ambiguous. The CDR3 spans 13 residues. CDR1 and CDR2 from the germline V gene are LNHDA and SQIVND (reference sequence). V lost 7 bases to trimming and J lost 0 bases, with 9 bases between them. CDR3 sequence: CASNRSMNTEAFF. The DNA of the CDR3 is TGTGCCAGTAACCGTTCCATGAACACTGAAGCTTTCTTT.

J is TRBJ2-5 and V is TRBV20-1; 11 positions match TRBD2. V lost 2 bases to trimming and J lost 2 bases; unmatched junction nucleotides: 10. CDR1 and CDR2 (germline): DFQATT, SNEGSKA (reference sequence). The CDR3 consists of 17 residues. CDR3 residues: CSARSPPGLAAQETQYF. Here the CDR3 DNA reads TGCAGTGCTAGATCGCCCCCGGGACTAGCGGCACAAGAGACCCAGTACTTC.

In this sample, this clone turned up many times. The genes are TRBV30 and TRBJ1-4; D is undetermined. Trimming took off 0 bases at V and 7 bases at J, with 15 bases between the two ends. Germline V gene lookup returns CDR1 GTSNPN and CDR2 SVGIG (reference sequence). The CDR3 is 15 amino acids. DNA of the CDR3: TGTGCCTGGAGTGTATGGCCCCGGGAGGGTGAAAAACTGTTTTTT. This translates into CAWSVWPREGEKLFF.

The chain uses TRBV11-2 and TRBJ2-6; 7 nucleotides match TRBD1. The germline CDR1 and CDR2 sequences are SGHAT and FQNNGV. The CDR3 contains 16 residues. The V segment lost 9 bases and the J segment 0 bases; nucleotides outside the gene matches: 8. Here the CDR3 reads CASGRDRSSGANVLTF. The DNA for the CDR3 is TGTGCCAGTGGCAGGGACAGAAGCTCTGGGGCCAACGTCCTGACTTTC.

This clone rates as medium-sized. The chain carries TRBV6-1 and TRBJ2-1, with D perhaps TRBD1 (5 bases). CDR1 is MNHNS and CDR2 is SASEGT in the germline V gene. V lost 5 bases and J 10 bases, leaving 9 bases between the germline ends. CDR3 length equals 11 residues. Here the CDR3 reads CASSIGAEQFF. CDR3 in DNA: TGTGCCAGCAGTATAGGGGCGGAGCAGTTCTTC.

This clone is classed as medium-sized. The rearrangement uses TRBV30 and TRBJ2-1; D is perhaps TRBD1 (6 bases). Germline V gene lookup returns CDR1 GTSNPN and CDR2 SVGIG (reference sequence). Trimming stripped 0 bases from V and 10 bases from J, with 10 bases between. CDR3 length: 12 residues. Here the CDR3 reads CAWSVSQGEQFF. As DNA, the CDR3 is TGTGCCTGGAGTGTATCGCAGGGGGAGCAGTTCTTC. The full variable domain, in which reference TRBV30 and TRBJ2-1 provide the parts outside the CDR3, is SQTIHQWPATLVQPVGSPLSLECTVEGTSNPNLYWYRQAAGRGLQLLFYSVGIGQISSEVPQNLSASRPQDRQFILSSKKLLLSDSGFYLCAWSVSQGEQFFGPGTRLTVL.

This clone is labeled medium-sized. V gene TRBV2 combines with J gene TRBJ1-5; D may be TRBD1 (5 bases). Germline V gene sequence: CDR1 SNHLY, CDR2 FYNNEI. The CDR3 sequence is 14 residues long. Trimming removed 6 bases at V and 4 bases at J, with 13 bases between. CDR3 in DNA: TGTGCCAGCAGAAGGCAGGGTACTAATCAGCCCCAGCATTTT. Translated, it gives CASRRQGTNQPQHF.

Relative to its sample, this clone is medium-sized. The chain uses TRBV28 and TRBJ1-1; D possibly corresponds to TRBD1 (5 bases). V was clipped by 3 bases and J by 0 bases, with 20 bases between them. CDR1 is MDHEN, CDR2 SYDVKM, per germline. There are 18 residues in the CDR3. CDR3 loop: CASSFGTDTRAMNTEAFF. DNA of the CDR3: TGTGCCAGCAGTTTCGGGACGGATACGCGCGCCATGAACACTGAAGCTTTCTTT. The variable domain in full, with the rest retrieved from reference TRBV28 and TRBJ1-1, is DVKVTQSSRYLVKRTGEKVFLECVQDMDHENMFWYRQDPGLGLRLIYFSYDVKMKEKGDIPEGYSVSREKKERFSLILESASTNQTSMYLCASSFGTDTRAMNTEAFFGQGTRLTVV.

By sample fraction, this clone is medium-sized (0.01 to 0.1%). The rearrangement uses TRBV4-1 and TRBJ2-3; 7 bases agree with TRBD2. V shed 5 bases, J shed 1 base, and the junction held 6 bases outside the gene matches. This CDR3 has 15 amino acids. CDR1 is MGHRA, CDR2 YSYEKL, per germline. The CDR3 DNA reads as TGCGCCAGCAGCTTAACTAGCGTACGCACAGATACGCAGTATTTT. Translating gives CASSLTSVRTDTQYF.